These T cell receptor beta chains were read from a single sample in a study of blood T cell repertoires in COVID-19. This table comes from immunoSEQ multiplex PCR, and its TCRdb copy is limited to in-frame clones, with some not included. The sample holds 200,000 to 300,000 clones, around nine tenths seen once. Specimen: PBMCs or T cells enriched from blood (not recorded which). The receptors shown here come from a middle-aged woman who had been exposed to COVID-19. CDR3s include the opening cysteine and the closing phenylalanine or tryptophan. The order of the fields is V gene, clone size, D gene, J gene, CDR3 DNA, CDR3 protein. A D gene is named only where the DNA matches it firmly. Not every row has a clone size; where given, it reads once, few, many or a size class.

v_gene: TRBV7-2
abundance: once
d_gene: TRBD2
j_gene: TRBJ2-4
CDR3nt: TGTGCCAGCAGCCTGGGACTAGCGGGGAAATTAGCCAAAAACATTCAGTACTTC
CDR3aa: CASSLGLAGKLAKNIQYF

v_gene: TRBV5-1
abundance: once
d_gene: TRBD2
j_gene: TRBJ2-6
CDR3nt: TGTGCCAGCAGCCGGGGTGGCGGGAGCTATGGGGCCAACGTCCTGACTTTC
CDR3aa: CASSRGGGSYGANVLTF

v_gene: TRBV5-1
abundance: -
d_gene: TRBD1
j_gene: TRBJ1-2
CDR3nt: TGCGCCAGCAGCTTGACCAACGCTGGGACAGGTCATGGCTACACCTTC
CDR3aa: CASSLTNAGTGHGYTF

v_gene: TRBV5-1
abundance: -
d_gene: TRBD1
j_gene: TRBJ1-1
CDR3nt: TGCGCCAGCAGGTGGACAGGGAGCGTTCGGAACACTGAAGCTTTCTTT
CDR3aa: CASRWTGSVRNTEAFF

v_gene: TRBV3-1/TRBV3-2
abundance: once
d_gene: -
j_gene: TRBJ2-3
CDR3nt: TGTGCCAGCAGCCAAGTAAAAGATACGCAGTATTTT
CDR3aa: CASSQVKDTQYF

v_gene: TRBV5-1
abundance: -
d_gene: -
j_gene: TRBJ2-6
CDR3nt: TGCGCCAGCAGCCCCTTAGCGGCGATCTCTGGGGCCAACGTCCTGACTTTC
CDR3aa: CASSPLAAISGANVLTF

v_gene: TRBV4-3
abundance: -
d_gene: -
j_gene: TRBJ1-6
CDR3nt: TGCGCCAGCAGCCAAGAATTGGGGGACTATAGATATTCACCCCTCCACTTT
CDR3aa: CASSQELGDYRYSPLHF

v_gene: TRBV30
abundance: once
d_gene: TRBD2
j_gene: TRBJ2-1
CDR3nt: TGTGCCTGGAGTGTACGGGAGGCGGTGCAGTTCTTC
CDR3aa: CAWSVREAVQFF

v_gene: TRBV30
abundance: -
d_gene: -
j_gene: TRBJ1-6
CDR3nt: TGTGCCTGGATGTTAAGTGGGGGGGGAACCCTCCACTTT
CDR3aa: CAWMLSGGGTLHF

v_gene: TRBV27
abundance: -
d_gene: -
j_gene: TRBJ1-1
CDR3nt: TGTGCCAGCAGTCCCCCTAAAGCTTTCTTT
CDR3aa: CASSPPKAFF

v_gene: TRBV2
abundance: once
d_gene: TRBD1
j_gene: TRBJ2-7
CDR3nt: TGTGCCAGCAACCCCGGGACAGGGGTCCGCGAGCAGTACTTC
CDR3aa: CASNPGTGVREQYF

v_gene: TRBV25-1
abundance: -
d_gene: TRBD1
j_gene: TRBJ2-1
CDR3nt: TGTGCCAGCAGTGCCCCGGGACAGGGGACCTACAATGAGCAGTTCTTC
CDR3aa: CASSAPGQGTYNEQFF

v_gene: TRBV19
abundance: -
d_gene: -
j_gene: TRBJ2-7
CDR3nt: TGTGCCAGTAGTACTGGGGACACAAAGCGCGAGCAGTACTTC
CDR3aa: CASSTGDTKREQYF

v_gene: TRBV11-2
abundance: -
d_gene: -
j_gene: TRBJ2-3
CDR3nt: TGTGCCACGTCGGGGATCGCAGATACGCAGTATTTT
CDR3aa: CATSGIADTQYF

v_gene: TRBV5-5
abundance: -
d_gene: -
j_gene: TRBJ1-4
CDR3nt: TGTGCCAGCAGCCTCGGGGGAGGAGGAGCTGAAAAACTGTTTTTT
CDR3aa: CASSLGGGGAEKLFF

v_gene: TRBV2
abundance: -
d_gene: TRBD1
j_gene: TRBJ2-1
CDR3nt: TGTGCCAGCAGTGAACCGGGGACAGGGTCCGGAAGCTCCTACAATGAGCAGTTCTTC
CDR3aa: CASSEPGTGSGSSYNEQFF

v_gene: TRBV7-6
abundance: once
d_gene: TRBD1
j_gene: TRBJ1-4
CDR3nt: TGTGCCAGCAGCTTAGAGACAGGGTCTAATGAAAAACTGTTTTTT
CDR3aa: CASSLETGSNEKLFF

v_gene: TRBV5-1
abundance: -
d_gene: TRBD2
j_gene: TRBJ2-1
CDR3nt: TGTGCCAGCAGCAGTTCTAGCGGGCCCGTAGGTGAGCAGTTCTTC
CDR3aa: CASSSSSGPVGEQFF

v_gene: TRBV5-5
abundance: -
d_gene: -
j_gene: TRBJ2-1
CDR3nt: TGTGCCAGCAGCTTGGTAGGACAGAACAATGAGCAGTTCTTC
CDR3aa: CASSLVGQNNEQFF

v_gene: TRBV10-3
abundance: -
d_gene: -
j_gene: TRBJ2-5
CDR3nt: TGTGCCATCAGTGTTGGGCAGTCGGTCCAGTACTTC
CDR3aa: CAISVGQSVQYF

v_gene: TRBV3-1/TRBV3-2
abundance: -
d_gene: -
j_gene: TRBJ2-1
CDR3nt: TGTGCCAGCAGCCAAGTCCTTAGATACAATGAGCAGTTCTTC
CDR3aa: CASSQVLRYNEQFF

v_gene: TRBV5-1
abundance: -
d_gene: TRBD2
j_gene: TRBJ2-5
CDR3nt: TGCGCCAGCAGCTCGGGAGGGACGTGGGGGGCCGAGACCCAGTACTTC
CDR3aa: CASSSGGTWGAETQYF

v_gene: TRBV4-2
abundance: -
d_gene: TRBD1
j_gene: TRBJ1-4
CDR3nt: TGTGCCAGCAGCCAAGATCGGACAGGAGGGGAAAAACTGTTTTTT
CDR3aa: CASSQDRTGGEKLFF

v_gene: TRBV4-1
abundance: -
d_gene: TRBD1
j_gene: TRBJ2-7
CDR3nt: TGCGCCAGCAGCCAAGATCCCAGGGGGCCCTACGAGCAGTACTTC
CDR3aa: CASSQDPRGPYEQYF

v_gene: TRBV27
abundance: -
d_gene: TRBD2
j_gene: TRBJ2-1
CDR3nt: TGTGCCAGCAGTTTCCCGGGGACCGTGGCGGGAGGCCCGTTCTTC
CDR3aa: CASSFPGTVAGGPFF

v_gene: TRBV18
abundance: -
d_gene: -
j_gene: TRBJ1-2
CDR3nt: TGTGCCAGCTCACCTCAAGGGACACCCAACTATGGCTACACCTTC
CDR3aa: CASSPQGTPNYGYTF

v_gene: TRBV28
abundance: once
d_gene: -
j_gene: TRBJ1-1
CDR3nt: TGTGCCAGCAGTTTAGGGGACACATGGCGAGCTTTCTTT
CDR3aa: CASSLGDTWRAFF

v_gene: TRBV5-5
abundance: -
d_gene: -
j_gene: TRBJ2-3
CDR3nt: TGTGCCAGCAGCTCGGCGGCTAGCGAGGCGCAGTATTTT
CDR3aa: CASSSAASEAQYF

v_gene: TRBV14
abundance: once
d_gene: TRBD2
j_gene: TRBJ2-1
CDR3nt: TGTGCCAGCAGCGAAACTCTAGCGGGGCTTTACAATGAGCAGTTCTTC
CDR3aa: CASSETLAGLYNEQFF

v_gene: TRBV6-1
abundance: -
d_gene: -
j_gene: TRBJ1-4
CDR3nt: TGTGCCAGCAGTGACTTGCAGGGCGCAACTAATGAAAAACTGTTTTTT
CDR3aa: CASSDLQGATNEKLFF

v_gene: TRBV5-1
abundance: -
d_gene: TRBD1
j_gene: TRBJ2-1
CDR3nt: TGTGCCAGCAGCACCGGGACAGACAATGAGCAGTTCTTC
CDR3aa: CASSTGTDNEQFF

v_gene: TRBV25-1
abundance: -
d_gene: TRBD1
j_gene: TRBJ1-2
CDR3nt: TGTGCCAGCAGTGCCATGGACAGGGGAACTGGCTACACCTTC
CDR3aa: CASSAMDRGTGYTF

v_gene: TRBV5-8
abundance: -
d_gene: TRBD1
j_gene: TRBJ1-2
CDR3nt: TGTGCCAGCGGCAGGGGGTGGGTCTATGGCTACACCTTC
CDR3aa: CASGRGWVYGYTF

v_gene: TRBV7-8
abundance: -
d_gene: -
j_gene: TRBJ1-5
CDR3nt: TGTGCCAGCAGCTTAGTGGGGGCCAACAATCAGCCCCAGCATTTT
CDR3aa: CASSLVGANNQPQHF

v_gene: TRBV5-8
abundance: -
d_gene: TRBD1
j_gene: TRBJ1-4
CDR3nt: TGTGCCAGCAGCTTGACGGGACAGCGTAATGAAAAACTGTTTTTT
CDR3aa: CASSLTGQRNEKLFF

v_gene: TRBV7-9
abundance: -
d_gene: TRBD1
j_gene: TRBJ1-1
CDR3nt: TGTGCCAGCAGCAGACGGACAGGGTACCTTACGGACACTGAAGCTTTCTTT
CDR3aa: CASSRRTGYLTDTEAFF

v_gene: TRBV18
abundance: -
d_gene: TRBD1
j_gene: TRBJ1-5
CDR3nt: TGTGCCAGCTCATCGGGACAGGAGAATCAGCCCCAGCATTTT
CDR3aa: CASSSGQENQPQHF

v_gene: TRBV19
abundance: -
d_gene: -
j_gene: TRBJ1-1
CDR3nt: TGTGCCAGTAGTATACAGGCCTCTATTGGGACTGAAGCTTTCTTT
CDR3aa: CASSIQASIGTEAFF

v_gene: TRBV6-5
abundance: -
d_gene: TRBD1
j_gene: TRBJ1-6
CDR3nt: TGTGCCAGCAGACCCGACAGGGGTGGTGATTCACCCCTCCACTTT
CDR3aa: CASRPDRGGDSPLHF

v_gene: TRBV18
abundance: -
d_gene: -
j_gene: TRBJ1-2
CDR3nt: TGTGCCAGCTCACCACCGTTCGGGGGCTACACCTTC
CDR3aa: CASSPPFGGYTF

v_gene: TRBV5-4
abundance: many
d_gene: TRBD1
j_gene: TRBJ2-1
CDR3nt: TGTGCCAGCAACTACGGACAGGGGGCGTACAATGAGCAGTTCTTC
CDR3aa: CASNYGQGAYNEQFF

v_gene: TRBV18
abundance: -
d_gene: -
j_gene: TRBJ1-4
CDR3nt: TGTGCCAGCTCGCCTAATACGGGGGGGCTTAATGAAAAACTGTTTTTT
CDR3aa: CASSPNTGGLNEKLFF

v_gene: TRBV27
abundance: -
d_gene: TRBD1
j_gene: TRBJ1-6
CDR3nt: TGTGCCAGCCAGGGACAGGGCCTACTGAGGGGAATAAATTCACCCCTCCACTTT
CDR3aa: CASQGQGLLRGINSPLHF

v_gene: TRBV28
abundance: -
d_gene: -
j_gene: TRBJ1-3
CDR3nt: TGTGCCAGCAGTTTTCTCTCTGGAAACACCATATATTTT
CDR3aa: CASSFLSGNTIYF

v_gene: TRBV7-3
abundance: -
d_gene: -
j_gene: TRBJ1-1
CDR3nt: TGTGCCAGCAGCTTACACTCCCTCTCGACGGGCACTGAAGCTTTCTTT
CDR3aa: CASSLHSLSTGTEAFF

v_gene: TRBV3-1/TRBV3-2
abundance: -
d_gene: TRBD1
j_gene: TRBJ1-2
CDR3nt: TGTGCCAGCAGCCAAGGGCCGACAGGGTCGTATGGCTACACCTTC
CDR3aa: CASSQGPTGSYGYTF

v_gene: TRBV6-6
abundance: -
d_gene: -
j_gene: TRBJ1-2
CDR3nt: TGTGCCAGCAGCGCGGACAGACAGATCTATGGCTACACCTTC
CDR3aa: CASSADRQIYGYTF

v_gene: TRBV14
abundance: -
d_gene: TRBD2
j_gene: TRBJ2-1
CDR3nt: TGTGCCAGCAGCCTGCCCCGGGGACTAGGAAACAATGAGCAGTTCTTC
CDR3aa: CASSLPRGLGNNEQFF

v_gene: TRBV4-1
abundance: -
d_gene: -
j_gene: TRBJ1-2
CDR3nt: TGCGCCAGCAGCCATTTCGGTTCAGGTGGCTACACCTTC
CDR3aa: CASSHFGSGGYTF

v_gene: TRBV6-2/TRBV6-3
abundance: -
d_gene: TRBD2
j_gene: TRBJ2-7
CDR3nt: TGTGCCAGCAGTTTGGATGCTAGCGGGGGATCCTACGAGCAGTACTTC
CDR3aa: CASSLDASGGSYEQYF

v_gene: TRBV4-2
abundance: -
d_gene: -
j_gene: TRBJ1-6
CDR3nt: TGTGCCAGCAGCCAAGACGTACAGGGTGCCTATAATTCACCCCTCCACTTT
CDR3aa: CASSQDVQGAYNSPLHF

v_gene: TRBV19
abundance: -
d_gene: -
j_gene: TRBJ2-7
CDR3nt: TGTGCCAGTAGTCCGGGGGACTCCTACGAGCAGTACTTC
CDR3aa: CASSPGDSYEQYF

v_gene: TRBV2
abundance: -
d_gene: TRBD1
j_gene: TRBJ1-2
CDR3nt: TGTGCCAGCAAGGGGGCCGGTCAGGGCTACACCTTC
CDR3aa: CASKGAGQGYTF